The following is a TCR beta chain sequence with its context. Its antigen is unknown. These data belong to a study of Ad26.COV2.S vaccination and SARS-CoV-2 variants. Findings and limits, study-wide: Vaccinees displayed broader spike-specific TCR repertoires than placebo recipients.

The CDR3 spans 14 residues. CDR1 is SGHDT and CDR2 is YYEEEE in the germline V gene. Trimming stripped 4 bases from V and 0 bases from J, with 11 bases between. Produced via immunoSEQ multiplex PCR; TCRdb's table is partial and in-frame only. Here the sample spans 360,000 or so clones, around 86% being singletons. Treatment in this sample: around 19 received Ad26.COV2.S at low or high dose, single or two shots; roughly five received placebo; per-sample allocation not given. Day 63 after the first vaccine or placebo injection was the time point for sampling. The sequences come from peripheral blood, collected in a trial of Ad26.COV2.S vaccine versus placebo. The rearrangement uses TRBV5-6 and TRBJ2-7; no firm D call. The clonotype originates from a person between 18 and 59 years old who received the Ad26.COV2.S COVID-19 vaccine or a placebo. The CDR3 spells CASSRPTSSYEQYF. DNA for the CDR3: TGTGCCAGCAGCAGACCCACCTCCTCCTACGAGCAGTACTTC.